The subject of this entry is one T cell receptor beta chain. The antigen remains undetermined. Other DNA sequences in this sample translate to the same CDR3. The CDR3 contains 13 residues. V was cut by 5 bases and J by 4 bases, with 10 bases left in between. CDR1 is SGHDN and CDR2 is FVKESK in the germline V gene. Use of 60 Vbeta and 13 Jbeta primers characterized the PCR. TCRdb keeps only in-frame clones here, not all; method: immunoSEQ multiplex PCR. The sample's table shows 220,000 or so clones. These data belong to a study of cytomegalovirus exposure and HLA in healthy donors. Looking at the study overall: Falling in the Caucasian-associated ancestry cluster were 65% to 90% of approximately 410 genotyped donors. Findings of the study overall: Later on, an analysis found that several of the most significant clusters appeared to be linked to common viral pathogens, which included parvovirus B19. When analyzed later, a missense DCLRE1C variant was found to be linked to TCR beta V- and J-gene trimming. An analysis that came later showed most CMV-associated TCR beta chains appearing HLA-restricted.

The sequencing input was PBMCs. The TCR sequence derives from a girl aged 2 to 10 in good health and CMV-seropositive. The chain joins TRBV14 to TRBJ2-3; D uncertain. The CDR3 DNA reads TGTGCCAGCAGCATAACACCCCCAGATACGCAGTATTTT. Translating gives CASSITPPDTQYF.